This T cell receptor (beta chain) was captured by sequencing in a study of T cell clonotyping in hematopoietic cell transplantation. General observations from the study: Without cell sorting, CD4 versus CD8 contributions remain unresolved.

As for time point: recipient sample about 28 days before transplant, after cytoreduction. The table came from immunoSEQ multiplex PCR; TCRdb's copy has only in-frame clones and leaves some out. The sample yields over 45,000 clones, 65% to 90% seen once. About this clone: Its matching antigen is unknown.

V gave up 9 bases and J gave up 4 bases, with 6 bases separating them. The CDR3 covers 10 residues. CDR1 is MNHEY, CDR2 SVGAGI, per germline. Sequenced material: peripheral blood mononuclear cells, taken before stem cell transplant. The chain links TRBV6-5 to TRBJ1-2; no clear D. The TCR sequence derives from a man aged 60 to 75 with biphenotypic leukemia. Some clones in this sample may be carry-over from other donors' samples. In DNA, the CDR3 is TGTGCCAGTAGAGCCTATGGCTACACCTTC. Encoded protein: CASRAYGYTF.